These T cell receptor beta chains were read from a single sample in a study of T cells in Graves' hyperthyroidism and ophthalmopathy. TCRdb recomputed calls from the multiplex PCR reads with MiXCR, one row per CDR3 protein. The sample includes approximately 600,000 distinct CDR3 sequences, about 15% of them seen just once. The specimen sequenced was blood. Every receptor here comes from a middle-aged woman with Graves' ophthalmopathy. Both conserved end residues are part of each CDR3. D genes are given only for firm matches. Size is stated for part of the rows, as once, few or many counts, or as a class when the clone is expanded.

CDR3 DNA: TGCAGTGCTAGTCGACAGGGGGCGGGGGCTTTCTTT
CDR3 protein: CSASRQGAGAFF
J gene: TRBJ1-1
D gene: TRBD1
clone size: many
CDR3 length: 12
V gene: TRBV20-1

CDR3 DNA: TGTGCCAGTAGTATAGACGACAGGGAATCGGAGACCCAGTACTTC
CDR3 protein: CASSIDDRESETQYF
J gene: TRBJ2-5
D gene: TRBD1
clone size: many
CDR3 length: 15
V gene: TRBV19

CDR3 DNA: TGTGCCAGCATGGCCGACAGGTTCTATGGCTACACCTTC
CDR3 protein: CASMADRFYGYTF
J gene: TRBJ1-2
D gene: .
clone size: many
CDR3 length: 13
V gene: TRBV6-2/TRBV6-3

CDR3 DNA: TGTGCCAGCAGTTCCCTGGGGGCTAGCACAGATACGCAGTATTTT
CDR3 protein: CASSSLGASTDTQYF
J gene: TRBJ2-3
D gene: .
clone size: .
CDR3 length: 15
V gene: TRBV27

CDR3 DNA: TGCAGTGCTAGAGCTTCAGGGGGAGCCTACGAGCAGTACTTC
CDR3 protein: CSARASGGAYEQYF
J gene: TRBJ2-7
D gene: TRBD1
clone size: many
CDR3 length: 14
V gene: TRBV20-1

CDR3 DNA: TGTGCCAGCAGTCCCGGACTAGCGGCCAGCCAGGAGCAGTACTTC
CDR3 protein: CASSPGLAASQEQYF
J gene: TRBJ2-7
D gene: TRBD2
clone size: .
CDR3 length: 15
V gene: TRBV27

CDR3 DNA: TGCGCCAGCAGCCCAGGATCGCTGAACACTGAAGCTTTCTTT
CDR3 protein: CASSPGSLNTEAFF
J gene: TRBJ1-1
D gene: .
clone size: .
CDR3 length: 14
V gene: TRBV5-1

CDR3 DNA: TGCGCCAGCAGTGCGACAGGGGCCCTGCACGAGCAGTACTTC
CDR3 protein: CASSATGALHEQYF
J gene: TRBJ2-7
D gene: TRBD1
clone size: many
CDR3 length: 14
V gene: TRBV10-2

CDR3 DNA: TGTGCCAGCAGTTACGGGACTAGCGGGAGTACGGTGCAAGAGACCCAGTACTTC
CDR3 protein: CASSYGTSGSTVQETQYF
J gene: TRBJ2-5
D gene: TRBD2
clone size: many
CDR3 length: 18
V gene: TRBV6-5

CDR3 DNA: TGTGCCAGCAGCCTCCGGGACAGGGGGCACCACGGGGGAATGAACACTGAAGCTTTCTTT
CDR3 protein: CASSLRDRGHHGGMNTEAFF
J gene: TRBJ1-1
D gene: TRBD1
clone size: .
CDR3 length: 20
V gene: TRBV13

CDR3 DNA: TGTGCCAGCAGTCCCCACCAGGGCAATAGCAATCAGCCCCAGCATTTT
CDR3 protein: CASSPHQGNSNQPQHF
J gene: TRBJ1-5
D gene: .
clone size: many
CDR3 length: 16
V gene: TRBV27

CDR3 DNA: TGCAGCGTTCAGCGGGAGGGCCGGAACACCGGGGAGCTGTTTTTT
CDR3 protein: CSVQREGRNTGELFF
J gene: TRBJ2-2
D gene: TRBD2
clone size: few
CDR3 length: 15
V gene: TRBV29-1

CDR3 DNA: TGTGCCAGCAGCCAAGAACCTCAAGCGGGAGGTATAAACGGGGAGCTGTTTTTT
CDR3 protein: CASSQEPQAGGINGELFF
J gene: TRBJ2-2
D gene: TRBD2
clone size: once
CDR3 length: 18
V gene: TRBV14

CDR3 DNA: TGTGCCAGCAGTCTGACTAGCCACCAAGGAGATGAGCAGTTCTTC
CDR3 protein: CASSLTSHQGDEQFF
J gene: TRBJ2-1
D gene: TRBD2
clone size: many
CDR3 length: 15
V gene: TRBV2

CDR3 DNA: TGTGCCAGCAGATCCGGTGAAGCTTTCTTT
CDR3 protein: CASRSGEAFF
J gene: TRBJ1-1
D gene: .
clone size: many
CDR3 length: 10
V gene: TRBV28

CDR3 DNA: TGTGCCAGCAGTTACTCGCTAGCGGGAGGGCTCACCTACGAGCAGTACTTC
CDR3 protein: CASSYSLAGGLTYEQYF
J gene: TRBJ2-7
D gene: TRBD2
clone size: many
CDR3 length: 17
V gene: TRBV6-5

CDR3 DNA: TGTGCCAGCAGACTTAACAGGGTCCAAGAGACCCAGTACTTC
CDR3 protein: CASRLNRVQETQYF
J gene: TRBJ2-5
D gene: .
clone size: few
CDR3 length: 14
V gene: TRBV7-2

CDR3 DNA: TGTGCCACCAGCAGAGATGCAGGGCACTCCTACGAGCAGTACTTC
CDR3 protein: CATSRDAGHSYEQYF
J gene: TRBJ2-7
D gene: .
clone size: many
CDR3 length: 15
V gene: TRBV15

CDR3 DNA: TGCGCCAGCAGCCCTACCCTTCTAGCCAAAAACATTCAGTACTTC
CDR3 protein: CASSPTLLAKNIQYF
J gene: TRBJ2-4
D gene: .
clone size: many
CDR3 length: 15
V gene: TRBV5-1

CDR3 DNA: TGCAGCGTTGGACCGGGACCCCCCTACGAGCAGTACTTC
CDR3 protein: CSVGPGPPYEQYF
J gene: TRBJ2-7
D gene: .
clone size: many
CDR3 length: 13
V gene: TRBV29-1

CDR3 DNA: TGTGCCAGCAGCCAATTTCGCCGCCTTGAGTGGGGTAGCGGAAGTGCCGGGGAGCTGTTTTTT
CDR3 protein: CASSQFRRLEWGSGSAGELFF
J gene: TRBJ2-2
D gene: .
clone size: .
CDR3 length: 21
V gene: TRBV14

CDR3 DNA: TGTGCCAGCAGCTCCTTAGCGGGGGTGGCCTACGAGCAGTACTTC
CDR3 protein: CASSSLAGVAYEQYF
J gene: TRBJ2-7
D gene: TRBD2
clone size: many
CDR3 length: 15
V gene: TRBV7-8

CDR3 DNA: TGTGCCAGTAGTCCTCAGGGGGCGGCTGAAGCTTTCTTT
CDR3 protein: CASSPQGAAEAFF
J gene: TRBJ1-1
D gene: TRBD1
clone size: many
CDR3 length: 13
V gene: TRBV19

CDR3 DNA: TGTGCCACCTGCACAGGTTTCGGGGAGACCCAGTACTTC
CDR3 protein: CATCTGFGETQYF
J gene: TRBJ2-5
D gene: .
clone size: many
CDR3 length: 13
V gene: TRBV6-2/TRBV6-3

CDR3 DNA: TGTGCCAGCAGCTTAGTTCCTAGCGGCTCCTACGAGCAGTACTTC
CDR3 protein: CASSLVPSGSYEQYF
J gene: TRBJ2-7
D gene: TRBD2
clone size: few
CDR3 length: 15
V gene: TRBV7-9

CDR3 DNA: TGTGCCAGCGCACAGGGCTGGGACACCATATATTTT
CDR3 protein: CASAQGWDTIYF
J gene: TRBJ1-3
D gene: .
clone size: few
CDR3 length: 12
V gene: TRBV7-8

CDR3 DNA: TGTGCCAGCGGGACAGGGAGAAGCTCCTACGAGCAGTACTTC
CDR3 protein: CASGTGRSSYEQYF
J gene: TRBJ2-7
D gene: TRBD1
clone size: .
CDR3 length: 14
V gene: TRBV12-3/TRBV12-4

CDR3 DNA: TGTGCCAGCAGTTTAAACACTCACTCTGGAAACACCATATATTTT
CDR3 protein: CASSLNTHSGNTIYF
J gene: TRBJ1-3
D gene: .
clone size: many
CDR3 length: 15
V gene: TRBV12-3/TRBV12-4

CDR3 DNA: TGTGCCAGCAGTTTAGCGGGAGGGCGGGAGACCCAGTACTTC
CDR3 protein: CASSLAGGRETQYF
J gene: TRBJ2-5
D gene: TRBD2
clone size: many
CDR3 length: 14
V gene: TRBV28

CDR3 DNA: TGTGCCAGCAGTGCCTCGGATCGAGATAGCAATCAGCCCCAGCATTTT
CDR3 protein: CASSASDRDSNQPQHF
J gene: TRBJ1-5
D gene: .
clone size: many
CDR3 length: 16
V gene: TRBV25-1

CDR3 DNA: TGCAGCGTAGCGACAGGGTTGGAGCAGTACTTC
CDR3 protein: CSVATGLEQYF
J gene: TRBJ2-7
D gene: TRBD1
clone size: .
CDR3 length: 11
V gene: TRBV29-1

CDR3 DNA: TGTGCCAGCAGTGGCCGACTAGCGGGGCTCACAGATACGCAGTATTTT
CDR3 protein: CASSGRLAGLTDTQYF
J gene: TRBJ2-3
D gene: TRBD2
clone size: many
CDR3 length: 16
V gene: TRBV6-1

CDR3 DNA: TGTGCCAGCAGTTGGGCAGGGGGCGGGGGTCAGCCCCAGCATTTT
CDR3 protein: CASSWAGGGGQPQHF
J gene: TRBJ1-5
D gene: TRBD1
clone size: many
CDR3 length: 15
V gene: TRBV28

CDR3 DNA: TGCAGTGCCCCGACAGGGGCCGAGCAGTACTTC
CDR3 protein: CSAPTGAEQYF
J gene: TRBJ2-7
D gene: TRBD1
clone size: many
CDR3 length: 11
V gene: TRBV20-1

CDR3 DNA: TGTGCCAGCAGGCCGGGTCCGACCTCGCCCGGCTACACCTTC
CDR3 protein: CASRPGPTSPGYTF
J gene: TRBJ1-2
D gene: .
clone size: .
CDR3 length: 14
V gene: TRBV12-3/TRBV12-4

CDR3 DNA: TGTGCCAGCTCACAACGGACGGACCCGGGCGAGACCCAGTACTTC
CDR3 protein: CASSQRTDPGETQYF
J gene: TRBJ2-5
D gene: .
clone size: few
CDR3 length: 15
V gene: TRBV18

CDR3 DNA: TGCGCCAGCAGCATAGACAGTGGAGATGAAGCTTTCTTT
CDR3 protein: CASSIDSGDEAFF
J gene: TRBJ1-1
D gene: .
clone size: .
CDR3 length: 13
V gene: TRBV5-1

CDR3 DNA: TGTGCCACCGCCCGGGGGGCCTACGAGCAGTACTTC
CDR3 protein: CATARGAYEQYF
J gene: TRBJ2-7
D gene: TRBD2
clone size: .
CDR3 length: 12
V gene: TRBV12-3/TRBV12-4

CDR3 DNA: TGTGCCAGTAGGCGACAGGCGAACACTGAAGCTTTCTTT
CDR3 protein: CASRRQANTEAFF
J gene: TRBJ1-1
D gene: .
clone size: .
CDR3 length: 13
V gene: TRBV19

CDR3 DNA: TGTGCCAGCAGTTTGACCGGACAGGGCTCATCTGAAGCTTTCTTT
CDR3 protein: CASSLTGQGSSEAFF
J gene: TRBJ1-1
D gene: TRBD1
clone size: .
CDR3 length: 15
V gene: TRBV12-3/TRBV12-4

CDR3 DNA: TGTGCCAGCAGTTATTGGTCTGTAGCCAAAAACATTCAGTACTTC
CDR3 protein: CASSYWSVAKNIQYF
J gene: TRBJ2-4
D gene: .
clone size: few
CDR3 length: 15
V gene: TRBV6-5

CDR3 DNA: TGTGCTAGCAGCTTGTCGTTCCAAGAGACCCAGTACTTC
CDR3 protein: CASSLSFQETQYF
J gene: TRBJ2-5
D gene: .
clone size: many
CDR3 length: 13
V gene: TRBV7-7

CDR3 DNA: TGTGCCAGCAGTGAAGGAGGTAGGAATGGCTACACCTTC
CDR3 protein: CASSEGGRNGYTF
J gene: TRBJ1-2
D gene: .
clone size: many
CDR3 length: 13
V gene: TRBV6-1

CDR3 DNA: TGTGCCAGCAGTGAGGGTCTAAAAGAGACCCAGTACTTC
CDR3 protein: CASSEGLKETQYF
J gene: TRBJ2-5
D gene: .
clone size: .
CDR3 length: 13
V gene: TRBV5-8

CDR3 DNA: TGTGCCAGCAGCCAAGTCGACGCGAACACCGGGGAGCTGTTTTTT
CDR3 protein: CASSQVDANTGELFF
J gene: TRBJ2-2
D gene: .
clone size: few
CDR3 length: 15
V gene: TRBV3-1

CDR3 DNA: TGTGCCTCGGAGGCAGGGGGTATCAACGAGCAGTACTTC
CDR3 protein: CASEAGGINEQYF
J gene: TRBJ2-7
D gene: TRBD1
clone size: many
CDR3 length: 13
V gene: TRBV30

CDR3 DNA: TGTGCCAGCAACATTGGAGCGGGAGTAGGCGAGCAGTACTTC
CDR3 protein: CASNIGAGVGEQYF
J gene: TRBJ2-7
D gene: TRBD2
clone size: many
CDR3 length: 14
V gene: TRBV12-3/TRBV12-4

CDR3 DNA: TGCGCCAGCAGCTCTCCGACAGGGAGAAACGCGAACACCGGGGAGCTGTTTTTT
CDR3 protein: CASSSPTGRNANTGELFF
J gene: TRBJ2-2
D gene: TRBD1
clone size: .
CDR3 length: 18
V gene: TRBV5-1

CDR3 DNA: TGTGCCAGCAGTTCTATTGTGGTGGTGGGGGGTATCAACGAGCAGTACTTC
CDR3 protein: CASSSIVVVGGINEQYF
J gene: TRBJ2-7
D gene: .
clone size: .
CDR3 length: 17
V gene: TRBV12-3/TRBV12-4

CDR3 DNA: TGCAGTGCAAGGGACGGGCGCTCCTACGAGCAGTACTTC
CDR3 protein: CSARDGRSYEQYF
J gene: TRBJ2-7
D gene: .
clone size: few
CDR3 length: 13
V gene: TRBV20-1

CDR3 DNA: TGTGCCAGCAGCTTCCCTAGCGGGGGCTACACAGATACGCAGTATTTT
CDR3 protein: CASSFPSGGYTDTQYF
J gene: TRBJ2-3
D gene: TRBD2
clone size: many
CDR3 length: 16
V gene: TRBV5-4

CDR3 DNA: TGTGCCAGCAGCCCAAATCCAGGGGGCGTAAGTCCCGGGGAGCTGTTTTTT
CDR3 protein: CASSPNPGGVSPGELFF
J gene: TRBJ2-2
D gene: TRBD1
clone size: many
CDR3 length: 17
V gene: TRBV11-2

CDR3 DNA: TGTGCCAGCAGTCCGGGACACTCCTCCTACGAGCAGTACTTC
CDR3 protein: CASSPGHSSYEQYF
J gene: TRBJ2-7
D gene: .
clone size: many
CDR3 length: 14
V gene: TRBV12-3/TRBV12-4

CDR3 DNA: TGTGCCAGCAGCTTGAGCGGGAGGGCCGTAGAGACCCAGTACTTC
CDR3 protein: CASSLSGRAVETQYF
J gene: TRBJ2-5
D gene: TRBD2
clone size: few
CDR3 length: 15
V gene: TRBV11-3